This TCR beta chain was sequenced in a study of brain T cells in children with intractable seizures. Study-level findings and limits: Viral specificity was inferred only from CDR3 similarity; HCMV serostatus was unknown. Pre- and post-surgery blood differed in depth, so pre-surgery absences may be undersampling.

Trimming removed 5 bases from V and 4 bases from J; junction bases left unmatched: 8. Germline-derived CDR1 and CDR2 are SGHAT and FQNNGV. The CDR3 is made up of 15 amino acids. Notes on this clone: Its antigen remains unidentified.

Libraries were prepared by immunoSEQ multiplex PCR; TCRdb keeps only in-frame clonotypes and omits some of them. The sample has 100,000 to 120,000 clones; 85% to 95% are singletons. Only cases whose brain tissue showed the highest T cell transcript signatures were sequenced. The sequencing here drew on peripheral blood, taken at surgery. The receptor was isolated from a boy less than two years old with hemimegalencephaly and intractable seizures. The V call is TRBV11-2, the J call TRBJ2-5; 9 positions match TRBD1. The CDR3 DNA reads as TGTGCCAGCAGCCCCCGGGACAGGGAAGGAGAGACCCAGTACTTC. Translating gives CASSPRDREGETQYF.